These 31 T cell receptor beta chains originate from one sample sequenced in a study of OX40 agonist ivuxolimab in advanced cancers. Profiled with immunoSEQ multiplex PCR; TCRdb holds only in-frame clones, not every one. The sample holds about 82,000 clones, 85% to 90% seen once. Sequences were derived from CD4+ or CD8+ T cells sorted from blood, sampled in a trial of the OX40 agonist ivuxolimab. Source of these receptors: an adult with an advanced solid tumor such as melanoma, head and neck, liver or kidney cancer.

This rearrangement joins TRBV28 to TRBJ2-3; 7 bases are a match to TRBD1. V lost 6 bases to trimming and J lost 0 bases; unmatched junction nucleotides: 6. CDR3 size: 15 residues. The germline CDR1 and CDR2 sequences are MDHEN and SYDVKM. The CDR3 is CASRPGTESTDTQYF. The CDR3 DNA reads TGTGCCAGCAGGCCCGGGACAGAGAGCACAGATACGCAGTATTTT.

This chain joins TRBV27 and TRBJ2-2; D is unclear. Trimming pared 3 bases from V and 5 bases from J, leaving 4 bases between. Germline lookup yields CDR1 MNHEY and CDR2 SMNVEV (reference sequence). The CDR3 sequence is 12 residues long. The CDR3: CASSFRTGELFF. The CDR3 nucleotides read TGTGCCAGCAGTTTTCGAACCGGGGAGCTGTTTTTT.

V and J are TRBV7-9 and TRBJ1-3, with D hard to call. The V end was cut by 2 bases, the J end by 4 bases, with 6 bases between. Germline V lookup: CDR1 SEHNR, CDR2 FQNEAQ (reference sequence). The CDR3 consists of 13 residues. CDR3 coding DNA: TGTGCCAGCAGCTTATATTCAGGAAACACCATATATTTT. Its protein is CASSLYSGNTIYF.

This chain connects TRBV28 to TRBJ2-1, with 11 bases lining up with TRBD2. In germline, CDR1 is MDHEN, CDR2 SYDVKM. This CDR3 comprises 15 residues. The CDR3, as DNA: TGTGCAAGCGTCACTAGCGGGAGTGGTTACAATGAGCAGTTCTTC. This translates into CASVTSGSGYNEQFF.

The V gene is TRBV5-5, the J gene TRBJ1-5, with a weak D call TRBD1 (5 bases). Trimming removed 0 bases from V and 4 bases from J, with 14 bases in between. The germline CDR1 and CDR2 sequences are SGHKS and YYEKEE (reference sequence). The CDR3 extends over 16 amino acids. CDR3 bases: TGTGCCAGCAGCTTGGCGGAATTGGGGGGTAATCAGCCCCAGCATTTT. Protein: CASSLAELGGNQPQHF.

DNA of the CDR3: TGTGCCAGTGTCCGGGGCTCTTCACCCTCGAACACTGAAGCTTTCTTT. This encodes CASVRGSSPSNTEAFF. J is TRBJ1-1 and V is TRBV19, with D perhaps matching TRBD1 (5 bases). Germline V CDR1 and CDR2: LNHDA, SQIVND (reference sequence). The V and J ends lost 8 bases and 1 base respectively, with 20 bases between them. The CDR3 extends over 16 amino acids.

The J gene is TRBJ2-1, the V gene TRBV11-2, with D tentatively TRBD1 (5 bases). This CDR3 has 15 residues. The V gene's germline CDR1 is SGHAT and CDR2 FQNNGV. V lost 4 bases and J 6 bases, leaving 16 bases between the germline ends. As DNA, the CDR3 is TGTGCCAGCAGCTCCCAGGGCACTAATCCCAATGAGCAGTTCTTC. It codes for CASSSQGTNPNEQFF.

The chain links TRBV29-1 to TRBJ2-5, with D tentatively TRBD1 (7 bases). The CDR3 is made up of 13 amino acids. The germline V gene has CDR1 SQVTM and CDR2 ANQGSEA. V dropped 4 bases and J dropped 5 bases, with 14 bases sitting between them. The CDR3 sequence: CSVGQGGQETQYF. The DNA for the CDR3 is TGCAGCGTTGGGCAGGGGGGTCAGGAGACCCAGTACTTC.

This sequence joins TRBV4-1 and TRBJ2-6, with D perhaps being TRBD1 or TRBD2 (5 bases each). The CDR3 is made up of 16 amino acids. CDR1 is MGHRA, CDR2 YSYEKL, per germline. Trimming took off 2 bases at V and 2 bases at J, with 10 bases between the two ends. The CDR3 sequence: CASSQQGVAGANVLTF. As DNA, the CDR3 is TGCGCCAGCAGCCAACAGGGAGTTGCTGGGGCCAACGTCCTGACTTTC.

The rearrangement uses TRBV28 and TRBJ2-5; 9 bases are shared with TRBD1. CDR1 is MDHEN, CDR2 SYDVKM, per germline. This CDR3 is built from 15 residues. The V and J ends lost 6 bases and 4 bases, in that order; junction bases with no gene match: 9. CDR3 loop: CASRGQGAGAETQYF. Here the CDR3 DNA reads TGTGCCAGCAGGGGACAGGGCGCTGGGGCAGAGACCCAGTACTTC.

The J gene is TRBJ1-2, the V gene TRBV10-3, with 11 bases identical to TRBD1. The V and J ends lost 5 bases and 5 bases, in that order; junction bases with no gene match: 7. Germline V CDR1 and CDR2: ENHRY, SYGVKD. This CDR3 has 15 amino acids. CDR3 nucleotide sequence: TGTGCCATCAGTCCGGGACAGGGGGGTTTGTATGGCTACACCTTC. It translates to CAISPGQGGLYGYTF.

The chain's CDR3 is CASSTQGLAGGHEQFF. The DNA for the CDR3 is TGCGCCAGCAGCACCCAGGGACTAGCGGGAGGTCATGAGCAGTTCTTC. The chain has TRBV5-1 and TRBJ2-1; 15 bases align to TRBD2. J lost 8 bases, V lost 4 bases, and 7 bases had no gene match. The CDR3 is made up of 16 amino acids. Per germline, CDR1 SGHRS and CDR2 YFSETQ.

This chain joins TRBV7-9 and TRBJ2-1; 7 bases line up with TRBD2. CDR3 length equals 17 residues. Germline values: CDR1 SEHNR, CDR2 FQNEAQ (reference sequence). V trimming: 2 bases; J trimming: 4 bases; junction bases outside the gene matches: 11. The CDR3 protein is CASSLPPRLAAYNEQFF. In DNA, the CDR3 is TGTGCCAGCAGCTTACCTCCGAGGCTAGCGGCATACAATGAGCAGTTCTTC.

This chain links TRBV7-9 with TRBJ2-1, with TRBD1 identical over 9 bases. There are 16 residues in the CDR3. The V gene end was trimmed by 3 bases and the J gene end by 3 bases; junction bases not matched to a gene: 6. Germline loops: CDR1 SEHNR, CDR2 FQNEAQ (reference sequence). CDR3 bases: TGTGCCAGCAGCTTGGGTACAGGGGGCAACTACAATGAGCAGTTCTTC. It is translated as CASSLGTGGNYNEQFF.

This chain links TRBV5-6 with TRBJ2-1, with 7 positions matching TRBD2. The CDR3 extends over 16 amino acids. Germline V gene sequence: CDR1 SGHDT, CDR2 YYEEEE. V dropped 0 bases and J dropped 3; count of bases not matched to a gene: 6. The DNA for the CDR3 is TGTGCCAGCAGCTTGGGGCCAGCGGGGAGCTACAATGAGCAGTTCTTC. This codes for CASSLGPAGSYNEQFF. The complete variable domain, with remaining parts taken from reference TRBV5-6 and TRBJ2-1, reads DAGVTQSPTHLIKTRGQQVTLRCSPKSGHDTVSWYQQALGQGPQFIFQYYEEEERQRGNFPDRFSGHQFPNYSSELNVNALLLGDSALYLCASSLGPAGSYNEQFFGPGTRLTVL.

The CDR3 reads CASSLEVFETQYF. The DNA of the CDR3 is TGCGCCAGCAGCTTGGAGGTGTTTGAGACCCAGTACTTC. The chain employs TRBV5-1 and TRBJ2-5; D is ambiguous. V was shortened by 0 bases and J by 5 bases, with 8 bases between the two germline ends. In germline, CDR1 is SGHRS, CDR2 YFSETQ. The CDR3 is 13 amino acids.

This sequence joins TRBV10-3 and TRBJ2-7; 8 bases are a match to TRBD2. This CDR3 has 13 amino acids. V lost 6 bases to trimming and J lost 0 bases; unmatched junction nucleotides: 1. Germline V gene data show CDR1 as ENHRY and CDR2 as SYGVKD. The CDR3 DNA sequence: TGTGCCATCAGGACTAGCGACTCCTACGAGCAGTACTTC. Amino acids: CAIRTSDSYEQYF.

This clone is a singleton in its sample. This rearrangement joins TRBV11-2 to TRBJ2-3; 10 bases are shared with TRBD2. Germline CDR1 SGHAT, CDR2 FQNNGV. The junction had 5 bases not matched to a gene; V was cut back by 5 bases and J by 3 bases. The CDR3 spans 15 residues. The CDR3 coding sequence is TGTGCCAGCAGCCCAGTACTAGCGGGGACAGATACGCAGTATTTT. As protein: CASSPVLAGTDTQYF. Complete variable domain (other parts from reference TRBV11-2 and TRBJ2-3): EAGVAQSPRYKIIEKRQSVAFWCNPISGHATLYWYQQILGQGPKLLIQFQNNGVVDDSQLPKDRFSAERLKGVDSTLKIQPAKLEDSAVYLCASSPVLAGTDTQYFGPGTRLTVL.

The gene calls are TRBV15 and TRBJ2-1; D is ambiguous. The V and J ends lost 0 bases and 7 bases respectively, with 10 bases between them. The germline V gene encodes CDR1 LNHNV and CDR2 YYDKDF (reference sequence). The CDR3 has 14 amino acids. The CDR3 region has the DNA TGTGCCACCAGCAGAGATTCTGCGCAAAATGAGCAGTTCTTC. Protein product: CATSRDSAQNEQFF.

This chain connects TRBV6-1 to TRBJ2-1; no reliable D call. Between the trimmed V and J ends, which lost 2 bases and 6 bases, there was a span of 11 bases. CDR3 length: 14 amino acids. Germline CDR1 and CDR2: MNHNS and SASEGT. CDR3 DNA sequence: TGTGCCAGCAGTGAAAGTATCTGGGGCAATGAGCAGTTCTTC. It is translated as CASSESIWGNEQFF.

The chain carries TRBV29-1 and TRBJ2-5; 9 positions match TRBD2. CDR3 length: 14 residues. From germline, CDR1 is SQVTM and CDR2 ANQGSEA. Losses at the gene ends were 7 bases for V and 0 bases for J; bases not matched to a gene: 6. The CDR3 loop is CSATSGWYQETQYF. The CDR3, as DNA: TGCAGCGCGACTAGCGGTTGGTACCAAGAGACCCAGTACTTC.

This chain connects TRBV9 to TRBJ2-3; D is uncertain. The CDR3 consists of 15 residues. V was cut by 0 bases and J by 0 bases, with 8 bases left in between. Germline CDR1 is SGDLS and CDR2 is YYNGEE. The CDR3 protein is CASSVAPTSTDTQYF. Written as DNA, the CDR3 is TGTGCCAGCAGCGTAGCTCCTACTAGCACAGATACGCAGTATTTT. Full variable domain (remainder filled in from reference TRBV9 and TRBJ2-3): DSGVTQTPKHLITATGQRVTLRCSPRSGDLSVYWYQQSLDQGLQFLIQYYNGEERAKGNILERFSAQQFPDLHSELNLSSLELGDSALYFCASSVAPTSTDTQYFGPGTRLTVL.

This chain joins TRBV5-4 and TRBJ2-2; 7 bases are a match to TRBD1. Trimming took 4 bases from V and 4 from J; bases not matched to a gene: 4. Germline CDR1 and CDR2: SGHNT and YYREEE (reference sequence). This CDR3 comprises 14 residues. Here the CDR3 reads CASSIQGTTGELFF. In DNA form, the CDR3 reads TGTGCCAGCAGCATACAGGGGACCACCGGGGAGCTGTTTTTT.

The CDR3 reads CASSWTATPMNTEAFF. CDR3 nucleotide sequence: TGTGCCAGCAGCTGGACCGCTACCCCCATGAACACTGAAGCTTTCTTT. The chain links TRBV5-6 to TRBJ1-1; D remains unclear. The germline gives CDR1 SGHDT, CDR2 YYEEEE. This CDR3 region has 16 residues. V lost 3 bases to trimming and J lost 0 bases, with 15 bases between them.

The rearrangement uses TRBV28 and TRBJ2-5; maybe TRBD1 (6 bases). Germline V gene sequence: CDR1 MDHEN, CDR2 SYDVKM. This CDR3 region has 16 residues. V was shortened by 5 bases and J by 5 bases, with 21 bases between the two germline ends. CDR3 sequence reads: CASSSPRQGSGETQYF. The CDR3 DNA sequence: TGTGCCAGCAGTAGCCCACGCCAGGGGTCGGGGGAGACCCAGTACTTC.

The chain couples TRBV28 to TRBJ2-7, with no clear D. Trimming pared 2 bases from V and 4 bases from J, leaving 6 bases between. CDR3 size: 12 residues. CDR1 and CDR2 (germline): MDHEN, SYDVKM. Written as DNA, the CDR3 is TGTGCCAGCAGTTTAGGCCTTTACGAGCAGTACTTC. It codes for CASSLGLYEQYF.

This clone was recorded a few times. V gene TRBV10-1 combines with J gene TRBJ2-7; the match to TRBD2 covers 11 bases. V shed 6 bases and J 0 bases; nucleotides not matched to a gene: 4. This CDR3 is built from 15 residues. CDR1 is WNHNN and CDR2 is SYGVQD in the germline V gene (reference sequence). The CDR3 region has the DNA TGCGCCAGCAGCCCGGGGACTAGCGGCTCCTACGAGCAGTACTTC. It specifies CASSPGTSGSYEQYF.

This clone was detected a few times. The rearrangement uses TRBV29-1 and TRBJ1-2; D perhaps matches TRBD1 (5 bases). The CDR3 has 10 residues. CDR1 and CDR2 (germline): SQVTM, ANQGSEA. V was shortened by 6 bases and J by 7 bases, with 9 bases between the two germline ends. The CDR3 loop reads CSVGDFGYTF. CDR3 nucleotides: TGCAGCGTAGGGGACTTTGGCTACACCTTC.

The chain recombines TRBV20-1 with TRBJ2-7, with 10 positions matching TRBD1. The length of the CDR3 is 11 residues. Germline assignment: CDR1 DFQATT and CDR2 SNEGSKA (reference sequence). V gave up 8 bases and J gave up 4 bases; unmatched junction bases: 2. CDR3 nucleotides: TGCAGTACGGGACAGGGGTACGAGCAGTACTTC. As protein: CSTGQGYEQYF.

This clone was detected only once. The V call is TRBV6-5, the J call TRBJ2-1; 8 bases agree with TRBD2. This CDR3 contains 15 residues. Trimming cost V 0 bases and J 6 bases; bases outside gene matches: 4. CDR1 MNHEY and CDR2 SVGAGI come from the germline V gene. The CDR3 here is CASSYSGTSTNEQFF. CDR3 nucleotide sequence: TGTGCCAGCAGTTACTCCGGGACTAGTACCAATGAGCAGTTCTTC.

This clone has a single count. The chain carries TRBV28 and TRBJ2-7; D ambiguous. V was shortened by 5 bases and J by 4 bases, with 3 bases between the two germline ends. Germline V lookup: CDR1 MDHEN, CDR2 SYDVKM. This CDR3 spans 10 amino acids. CDR3 loop: CASSAYEQYF. CDR3 coding DNA: TGTGCCAGCAGTGCTTACGAGCAGTACTTC.